Below, one T cell receptor beta chain is given with its context. This clonotype is judged medium-sized (0.01 to 0.1%). What this receptor recognizes is not known. The sample holds no much larger clone one base away, and base qualities are not on file. The CDR3, cysteine through phenylalanine, is 15 amino acids long. Only the CDR3 DNA is retained, 45 bases long and in frame from the first base. The germline V gene encodes CDR1 SGHDT and CDR2 YYEEEE. V has 4 bases trimmed and J has 2 bases trimmed; junction bases matching no gene number 3. RNA was isolated from bulk unsorted tissue, and RNA quality was assessed with a NanoDrop ND-1000 and an Agilent 2100. Donors were newly diagnosed lung cancer patients admitted for thoracic surgery in China between August and November 2014, without prior chemotherapy. The study excluded patients who had received radiotherapy or chemotherapy before or who had another cancer at the same time. Pieces of surgical tissue measuring roughly 1-2.3 cm3 were kept in RNAlater solution and stored at -80 degrees C until use.

The library relied on multiplex PCR. The run used an Illumina HiSeq 2500. TCRbeta libraries were constructed through three rounds of nested PCR with primers (Table S4) according to protocols adapted from ARM-PCR. PCR products of 200-500 bp were gel-excised and purified with the QIAquick gel extraction kit before sequencing. The published analysis was carried out like this. Trimmomatic was used to clean the reads, FLASH was used to merge the reads into complete CDR3 sequences, and MiTCR was used to assign the reads to V(D)J germline segments. Clonal diversity was computed as the inverse Simpson's index with VDJtools. A read counted as productive if the sequence was in-frame and lacked a premature stop codon. Using fastp trimming at Q25 and MiXCR clonotype assembly, TCRdb reanalyzed the public sequencing data and kept in-frame beta chains. Each record represents a unique CDR3 protein, reported with the most common genes and DNA among its rows. The V and J calls were determined by TCRdb, not by the authors. The sample table records about 76,000 distinct CDR3 sequences; about two thirds of these occur just once. The ten largest account for approximately 12% of the sample.

The record originates from a study of tumor and adjacent non-tumor tissue in lung cancer (dated by TCRdb to about 2018). With regard to the full study: Of the cohort, some 12 patients had adenocarcinoma, 2 had squamous cell carcinoma and 1 had small cell lung cancer. Among the approximately 15 patients, ages ranged from roughly 31 to 85 years, 10 were men and 5 were women, and disease was TNM stage I to III. In total, sequencing yielded fewer than 150 million productive TCRbeta reads, which works out to an average of approximately 4 million reads per sample. Bulk TCRbeta repertoires were compared between lung tumor tissue and matched distant non-tumor lung tissue obtained from more than twelve lung cancer patients. TCRbeta CDR3 sequencing was performed on thirty paired specimens, with one tumor sample and one normal lung sample collected per patient. Study-level results and caveats: The methods do not name the sequencing platform or mention unique molecular identifiers. Only about 15 patients were in the cohort, and the authors stated that larger samples and more detailed clinical data are needed. Tumor tissue showed significantly higher TCR diversity (inverse Simpson) than normal lung tissue, at around 450 vs 150 (P = 0.0075, Mann-Whitney U test). TCR diversity was significantly higher in younger patients, and greater tumor TCR diversity was associated with shorter overall survival and shorter disease-free survival. The top 100 clones made up a significantly larger cumulative share of the repertoire in normal lung than in tumor tissue. Peripheral blood was not sequenced, so blood TCRbeta repertoires in these lung cancer patients were not examined.

The rearranged chain carries TRBV5-6 and TRBJ2-1, with 10 bases aligning to TRBD2. The sequenced material came from lung tumor tissue. The sequence was collected from a woman in her sixties or seventies with non-small cell lung cancer. In nucleotides, the sequence is TGTGCCAGCAGCCCAGGACTAGCGGCCTACAATGAGCAGTTCTTC. This gives the protein CASSPGLAAYNEQFF.